This entry lists 27 T cell receptor beta chains sequenced from one sample in a study of T cells in localized non-small cell lung cancer. TCRdb keeps only in-frame clones here, not all; method: immunoSEQ multiplex PCR. The sample has 850 to 1,200 clones, roughly a third seen once. This specimen consisted of lung tumor tissue, obtained before any cancer treatment. The origin of the receptors is a male donor aged 60 or older with stage I squamous cell lung carcinoma.

The J gene is TRBJ2-2, the V gene TRBV19; 7 bases agree with TRBD1. Germline V lookup: CDR1 LNHDA, CDR2 SQIVND (reference sequence). V shed 3 bases, J shed 1 base, and the junction held 5 bases outside the gene matches. CDR3 size: 16 residues. The CDR3 region is CASSILWTGNTGELFF. The CDR3 DNA sequence: TGTGCCAGTAGTATTCTCTGGACAGGGAACACCGGGGAGCTGTTTTTT.

This clone is deemed medium-sized. V is TRBV9 and J is TRBJ2-7; D assignment may be TRBD1 or TRBD2 (6 bases each). V shed 5 bases and J shed 7 bases, with 19 bases lying between them. The CDR3 totals 14 residues. Germline V gene data show CDR1 as SGDLS and CDR2 as YYNGEE. CDR3 protein: CASRRDTGSREQYF. In nucleotides, the CDR3 is TGTGCCAGCAGAAGGGACACCGGGAGCAGAGAGCAGTACTTC.

The genes are TRBV19 and TRBJ2-7, with no clear D. The CDR3 runs 14 residues. Looked up from germline, CDR1 is LNHDA and CDR2 is SQIVND (reference sequence). Trimming took off 2 bases at V and 0 bases at J, with 8 bases between the two ends. CDR3 in DNA: TGTGCCAGTAGTATAAGTTGGGCCTCCTACGAGCAGTACTTC. Translated: CASSISWASYEQYF.

The genes are TRBV15 and TRBJ2-1; D might be TRBD2 (5 bases). The ends were cut back, 1 base at V and 1 base at J, with 5 bases in the middle. The CDR3 runs to 14 residues. From germline, CDR1 is LNHNV and CDR2 YYDKDF (reference sequence). The CDR3 sequence is CATSRGGSYNEQFF. Here the CDR3 DNA reads TGTGCCACCAGCAGAGGCGGGTCCTACAATGAGCAGTTCTTC.

The chain couples TRBV2 to TRBJ1-2; the D gene is possibly TRBD1 (5 bases). CDR1 is SNHLY, CDR2 FYNNEI, per germline. Trimming removed 8 bases from V and 3 bases from J, with 19 bases in between. This CDR3 region has 15 residues. The CDR3 here is CASEEGRSPYYGYTF. CDR3 in DNA: TGTGCCAGCGAGGAGGGACGTTCCCCCTACTATGGCTACACCTTC.

This chain connects TRBV9 to TRBJ2-1; the match to TRBD2 covers 13 bases. The germline CDR1 and CDR2 sequences are SGDLS and YYNGEE. The CDR3 contains 16 residues. Trimming cost V 3 bases and J 1 base; bases outside gene matches: 1. CDR3 in amino acids: CASSELAGGSYNEQFF. In nucleotides, the CDR3 is TGTGCCAGCAGCGAACTAGCGGGAGGGTCCTACAATGAGCAGTTCTTC.

The V and J genes are TRBV6-8 and TRBJ1-1, with 11 positions matching TRBD1. CDR3 size: 13 residues. With 10 bases clipped from V and 3 bases from J, the junction kept 4 bases outside the gene matches. Germline CDR1 reads MNHGY; CDR2 reads SAAAGT. CDR3 DNA sequence: TGTGCCACGGACAGGGGGCCGGACACTGAAGCTTTCTTT. Translated: CATDRGPDTEAFF.

This chain links TRBV18 with TRBJ1-1; D is undetermined. This CDR3 has 14 residues. Germline V lookup: CDR1 KGHSH, CDR2 LQKENI. V was pared by 3 bases and J by 5 bases, with 13 bases between. The CDR3 is CASSPLSVKTEAFF. The CDR3, as DNA: TGTGCCAGCTCACCTTTATCCGTTAAGACTGAAGCTTTCTTT.

This clone was observed a few times. The chain is built from TRBV6-7 and TRBJ1-1; 7 bases align to TRBD1. TRBV6-7 is assigned to the ORF class and has an uncertain function. This CDR3 has 13 amino acids. The junction had 8 bases not matched to a gene; V was cut back by 6 bases and J by 7 bases. The CDR3 bases are TGTGCCAGCAGGCCCACAGGGGAGAATGAAGCTTTCTTT. It is translated as CASRPTGENEAFF.

The rearrangement links TRBV29-1 to TRBJ2-5; 7 bases are a match to TRBD1. The CDR3 is made up of 12 amino acids. The V segment lost 7 bases and the J segment 5 bases; nucleotides outside the gene matches: 7. Germline V gene sequence: CDR1 SQVTM, CDR2 ANQGSEA. Written as DNA, the CDR3 is TGCAGCGGAGGACCACAGGGGGAGACCCAGTACTTC. Translated: CSGGPQGETQYF.

This clone was counted only a few times. This chain joins TRBV11-3 and TRBJ1-4; possible D gene TRBD1, 5 bases. This CDR3 spans 16 amino acids. CDR1 and CDR2 (germline): SGHNT, YENEEA. V shed 5 bases and J shed 1 base, with 14 bases lying between them. The CDR3 protein is CASSGDPAGTNEKLFF. Written as DNA, the CDR3 is TGTGCCAGCAGCGGGGACCCGGCGGGAACTAATGAAAAACTGTTTTTT.

V gene TRBV29-1 combines with J gene TRBJ2-3; D might be TRBD2 (5 bases). V lost 6 bases and J lost 1, with 14 bases in between. CDR1 and CDR2 (germline): SQVTM, ANQGSEA. The CDR3 length is 14 residues. The CDR3 reads CSVERPPGTDTQYF. The CDR3 DNA reads as TGCAGCGTGGAGCGGCCTCCAGGCACAGATACGCAGTATTTT.

The V call is TRBV29-1, the J call TRBJ2-1; TRBD1 might be the D (6 bases). Germline V lookup: CDR1 SQVTM, CDR2 ANQGSEA. Between the trimmed V and J ends, which lost 7 bases and 8 bases, there was a span of 21 bases. There are 14 residues in the CDR3. The CDR3 nucleotides read TGCAGCGGTGAGGGAACAGGGTTGGCAGATGAGCAGTTCTTC. Translating gives CSGEGTGLADEQFF.

This chain connects TRBV19 to TRBJ2-3; 9 bases are a match to TRBD1. The germline V gene has CDR1 LNHDA and CDR2 SQIVND (reference sequence). With 5 bases clipped from V and 4 bases from J, the junction kept 7 bases outside the gene matches. CDR3 length: 15 amino acids. CDR3 bases: TGTGCCAGTAGTGTAGGGGACAGGGACGCAGATACGCAGTATTTT. As protein: CASSVGDRDADTQYF.

The chain links TRBV18 to TRBJ1-5; no firm D call. This CDR3 contains 13 residues. In germline, CDR1 is KGHSH, CDR2 LQKENI. Trimming took 3 bases from V and 5 from J, leaving 8 bases between them. CDR3 coding DNA: TGTGCCAGCTCACCCTTCGATGATCAGCCCCAGCATTTT. It codes for CASSPFDDQPQHF.

J is TRBJ2-3 and V is TRBV10-2, with 8 bases identical to TRBD1. This CDR3 is built from 16 residues. With V trimmed by 0 bases and J by 1 base, 3 bases remained unmatched. Germline CDR1 is WSHSY and CDR2 is SAAADI. CDR3 nucleotides: TGCGCCAGCAGTGAGTCCGGGACAGGTCGCACAGATACGCAGTATTTT. Its translation: CASSESGTGRTDTQYF.

This chain links TRBV5-1 with TRBJ2-4; 9 bases fit TRBD2. The V gene's germline CDR1 is SGHRS and CDR2 YFSETQ. Trimming removed 5 bases from V and 0 bases from J; junction bases left unmatched: 9. The CDR3 is 17 amino acids. CDR3 nucleotides: TGCGCCAGCAGGGATAGCGGGAGTGATCTAGCCAAAAACATTCAGTACTTC. Its translation is CASRDSGSDLAKNIQYF.

The chain uses TRBV28 and TRBJ1-3, with D maybe TRBD1 (6 bases). The CDR3 covers 14 residues. Germline assignment: CDR1 MDHEN and CDR2 SYDVKM. V was cut by 11 bases and J by 2 bases, with 16 bases left in between. CDR3 loop: CAVGGSSAGNTIYF. CDR3 nucleotide sequence: TGTGCCGTAGGGGGATCTTCGGCTGGAAACACCATATATTTT.

The chain recombines TRBV19 with TRBJ2-3; 9 nucleotides agree with TRBD1. CDR1 is LNHDA, CDR2 SQIVND, per germline (reference sequence). V gave up 4 bases and J gave up 6 bases; unmatched junction bases: 5. The CDR3 has 14 amino acids. The CDR3 protein is CASSTQGAGDTQYF. The DNA for the CDR3 is TGTGCCAGTAGTACACAGGGGGCAGGTGATACGCAGTATTTT.

The chain employs TRBV18 and TRBJ1-2; tentatively, D is TRBD1 (5 bases). Looked up from germline, CDR1 is KGHSH and CDR2 is LQKENI. This CDR3 is built from 14 residues. V gave up 3 bases and J gave up 3 bases, with 11 bases separating them. CDR3 sequence: CASSPQGLDYGYTF. CDR3 DNA sequence: TGTGCCAGCTCACCTCAGGGACTGGACTATGGCTACACCTTC. The full variable domain, with the rest looked up from reference TRBV18 and TRBJ1-2, is NAGVMQNPRHLVRRRGQEARLRCSPMKGHSHVYWYRQLPEEGLKFMVYLQKENIIDESGMPKERFSAEFPKEGPSILRIQQVVRGDSAAYFCASSPQGLDYGYTFGSGTRLTVV.

In this sample, this clone turned up once. The CDR3 region is CASRDRTKNTDTQYF. The CDR3, as DNA: TGTGCCAGTAGGGACAGAACAAAAAACACAGATACGCAGTATTTT. This sequence joins TRBV19 and TRBJ2-3, with D possibly matching TRBD1 (6 bases). The germline V and J ends were trimmed by 6 bases and 2 bases, with 15 bases remaining between them. CDR3 size: 15 residues. Germline V lookup: CDR1 LNHDA, CDR2 SQIVND (reference sequence).

This clone has just a few counts. The chain recombines TRBV29-1 with TRBJ1-1; D call uncertain. The CDR3 has 13 residues. V was shortened by 7 bases and J by 0 bases, with 12 bases between the two germline ends. Germline V gene sequence: CDR1 SQVTM, CDR2 ANQGSEA. CDR3 sequence reads: CSALGPLNTEAFF. CDR3 coding DNA: TGCAGCGCCCTAGGACCCTTGAACACTGAAGCTTTCTTT.

In this sample, this clone is medium-sized (0.01 to 0.1%). The rearrangement joins TRBV11-3 to TRBJ2-1, with D possibly being TRBD2 (6 bases). CDR1 and CDR2 (germline): SGHNT, YENEEA. V lost 1 base, J lost 2 bases, and 6 bases lay in between. The CDR3 has 14 residues. The CDR3 bases are TGTGCCAGCAGCTTAGGCGGGGCCTACAATGAGCAGTTCTTC. Translated, it gives CASSLGGAYNEQFF.

DNA for the CDR3: TGTGCCAGCAACCTTCAGCGACGGGGGGCCAATGAGCAGTTCTTC. It codes for CASNLQRRGANEQFF. The V and J genes are TRBV28 and TRBJ2-1, with D tentatively TRBD2 (7 bases). Germline CDR1 MDHEN, CDR2 SYDVKM. Trimming removed 7 bases at V and 6 bases at J, with 19 bases between. This CDR3 contains 15 residues.

The rearrangement uses TRBV29-1 and TRBJ1-1; D unresolved. The CDR3 runs to 12 residues. CDR1 SQVTM and CDR2 ANQGSEA come from the germline V gene. V was clipped by 4 bases and J by 1 base, with 7 bases between them. The CDR3 region has the DNA TGCAGCGTTGTCCCCCGGAACACTGAAGCTTTCTTT. Translating gives CSVVPRNTEAFF. The variable domain in full, completed from reference TRBV29-1 and TRBJ1-1, reads SAVISQKPSRDICQRGTSLTIQCQVDSQVTMMFWYRQQPGQSLTLIATANQGSEATYESGFVIDKFPISRPNLTFSTLTVSNMSPEDSSIYLCSVVPRNTEAFFGQGTRLTVV.

The rearrangement links TRBV29-1 to TRBJ2-1; maybe TRBD2 (6 bases). In germline, CDR1 is SQVTM, CDR2 ANQGSEA. The CDR3 is 13 amino acids. V gave up 4 bases and J gave up 6 bases, with 13 bases separating them. DNA of the CDR3: TGCAGCGTTGGGGGGACTTTTTCCAATGAGCAGTTCTTC. Protein: CSVGGTFSNEQFF.

The rearrangement links TRBV28 to TRBJ2-7, with 10 bases aligning to TRBD1. The CDR3 length is 15 residues. From germline, CDR1 is MDHEN and CDR2 SYDVKM. V lost 7 bases and J lost 1; bases outside the gene matches: 7. The CDR3 DNA reads TGTGCCAGCAACCCTCCGGGACAGGGGTCCTACGAGCAGTACTTC. It encodes CASNPPGQGSYEQYF. The whole variable domain, filled in from reference TRBV28 and TRBJ2-7, reads DVKVTQSSRYLVKRTGEKVFLECVQDMDHENMFWYRQDPGLGLRLIYFSYDVKMKEKGDIPEGYSVSREKKERFSLILESASTNQTSMYLCASNPPGQGSYEQYFGPGTRLTVT.